These T cell receptor beta chains were read from a single sample in a study of shared clonotypes between healthy human individuals. The protocol was immunoSEQ multiplex PCR, while the TCRdb copy is restricted to in-frame clones and leaves out a portion. The sample consists of approximately 980,000 clones, approximately 80% of them appearing once. Sequencing was performed on memory CD4+ T cells sorted from blood. The receptors were sampled from a man aged 18 to 29 in good health. The CDR3 runs from the conserved cysteine through the conserved F or W. Each record gives: J gene, clone size, D gene, V gene, CDR3 DNA, CDR3 protein. A D gene is named only where the DNA matches it firmly. Only some rows state a clone size, as once, few, many or a class for expanded clones.

TRBJ1-2 | few | - | TRBV15 | TGTGCCACCAGCCCAGATAACTATGGCTACACCTTC | CATSPDNYGYTF
TRBJ2-1 | once | TRBD2 | TRBV27 | TGTGCCAGCAGGAGACTAGCGGGAGGGGAAAATGAGCAGTTCTTC | CASRRLAGGENEQFF
TRBJ1-2 | - | - | TRBV18 | TGTGCCAGCTCACCCACAGGGAACTATGGCTACACCTTC | CASSPTGNYGYTF
TRBJ1-2 | - | TRBD1 | TRBV6-5 | TGTGCCAGCAGCCGACAGGGGTCCTATGGCTACACCTTC | CASSRQGSYGYTF
TRBJ2-5 | - | - | TRBV19 | TGTGCCAGTAGTATTACCAGGTCGGAGACCCAGTACTTC | CASSITRSETQYF
TRBJ2-7 | - | - | TRBV7-2 | TGTGCCAGCAGCCTAACGCAGGGGAGGAACGAGCAGTACTTC | CASSLTQGRNEQYF
TRBJ2-7 | once | TRBD2 | TRBV7-2 | TGTGCCAGCAGCTCCCGCCCCGGGACTAGTGTTTCCTACGAGCAGTACTTC | CASSSRPGTSVSYEQYF
TRBJ2-7 | - | TRBD2 | TRBV7-2 | TGTGCCAGCAGCTTAGCGAGCGGGGGTACCTACGAGCAGTACTTC | CASSLASGGTYEQYF
TRBJ2-3 | - | - | TRBV29-1 | TGCAGCGTTGAACACTCCTCCAGAGATACGCAGTATTTT | CSVEHSSRDTQYF
TRBJ1-4 | - | - | TRBV18 | TGTGCCAGCTCACCATTGGCAGGCAGACGTGAAAAACTGTTTTTT | CASSPLAGRREKLFF
TRBJ2-5 | - | - | TRBV30 | TGTGCCTGGAGTTGGCAGGGGGGGCAAGAGACCCAGTACTTC | CAWSWQGGQETQYF
TRBJ1-1 | - | TRBD1 | TRBV28 | TGTGCCAGCAGTCGGACAGGGGGAACTGAAGCTTTCTTT | CASSRTGGTEAFF
TRBJ2-7 | - | - | TRBV30 | TGTGCCTACACATACTACGAGCAGTACTTC | CAYTYYEQYF
TRBJ1-5 | - | - | TRBV28 | TGTGCCAGCAGTTTAATCGGCAGGAATCAGCCCCAGCATTTT | CASSLIGRNQPQHF
TRBJ1-2 | once | TRBD1 | TRBV11-2 | TGTGCCAGCAGCTCATACAGGGGTGGAGGGAACTATGGCTACACCTTC | CASSSYRGGGNYGYTF
TRBJ1-4 | - | - | TRBV5-1 | TGCGCCAGCAGCTTGTCCGGGGATAGTAATGAAAAACTGTTTTTT | CASSLSGDSNEKLFF
TRBJ2-1 | once | - | TRBV7-2 | TGTGCCAGCACCACTAGTTGGGACAATGAGCAGTTCTTC | CASTTSWDNEQFF
TRBJ2-1 | - | TRBD2 | TRBV6-4 | TGTGCCAGCAGTCAACTAGCGGGATTCTACAATGAGCAGTTCTTC | CASSQLAGFYNEQFF
TRBJ2-3 | - | - | TRBV4-1 | TGCGCCAGCAGCCAAGGTTCAGGGCAGAAAGATACGCAGTATTTT | CASSQGSGQKDTQYF
TRBJ1-4 | - | - | TRBV19 | TGTGCCAGCGCGGACTCTAGAAGGGAAAAACTGTTTTTT | CASADSRREKLFF
TRBJ2-7 | few | - | TRBV6-5 | TGTGCCAGCAGTTACACGCTCTCAGCAGGGAGCGAGGAGCAGTACTTC | CASSYTLSAGSEEQYF
TRBJ2-7 | - | - | TRBV4-3 | TGCGCCAGCAGCTCGAGTACGGGTTACTACGAGCAGTACTTC | CASSSSTGYYEQYF
TRBJ1-5 | - | TRBD1 | TRBV2 | TGTGCCAGCAGGCCCGGGACAGGCCCGCAGCCCCAGCATTTT | CASRPGTGPQPQHF
TRBJ1-2 | - | TRBD1 | TRBV5-1 | TGCGCCAGCAGTTCGACAGGGGTCTATGGCTACACCTTC | CASSSTGVYGYTF
TRBJ2-7 | - | - | TRBV28 | TGTGCCAGCAGTGCCGGGTGGAGCGAGCAGTACTTC | CASSAGWSEQYF
TRBJ1-1 | few | - | TRBV14 | TGTGCCAGCAGCCCGAGGCGGAACACTGAAGCTTTCTTT | CASSPRRNTEAFF
TRBJ2-3 | - | - | TRBV7-3 | TGTGCCAGCAGCTCAGCCCGCACAGATACGCAGTATTTT | CASSSARTDTQYF
TRBJ2-5 | many | TRBD2 | TRBV5-5 | TGTGCCAGCAGCTTGGTCTCTAGCGGGGGCCCAGGGTGGGAGACCCAGTACTTC | CASSLVSSGGPGWETQYF
TRBJ1-3 | - | - | TRBV18 | TGTGCCAGCTCACCAGGAGGGGACTCTGGAAACACCATATATTTT | CASSPGGDSGNTIYF
TRBJ1-4 | - | - | TRBV29-1 | TGCAGCGTTGAAGGGGCGCGGGGTGAAAAACTGTTTTTT | CSVEGARGEKLFF
TRBJ2-5 | - | - | TRBV20-1 | TGCAGTGCTAGAGTGGAGACCCAGTACTTC | CSARVETQYF
TRBJ2-7 | - | - | TRBV4-2 | TGTGCCAGCAGCCTTCCGGGACACTCCTACGAGCAGTACTTC | CASSLPGHSYEQYF
TRBJ2-2 | - | - | TRBV2 | TGTGCCAGCAGTGCGGGGCCCGGGGAGCTGTTTTTT | CASSAGPGELFF
TRBJ2-5 | once | - | TRBV7-2 | TGTGCCAGCAGCTTTGATAGAGGGTTCCCAGAGACCCAGTACTTC | CASSFDRGFPETQYF
TRBJ2-3 | few | - | TRBV2 | TGTGCCAGCAGTGAAGCGGCAGATACGCAGTATTTT | CASSEAADTQYF
TRBJ1-1 | - | - | TRBV6-4 | TGTGCCAGCAGTGACTCTGGTAGGCTGGCGGCTTTCTTT | CASSDSGRLAAFF
TRBJ1-1 | - | TRBD1 | TRBV15 | TGTGCCACCAGCAGAGACGACAGGGGGGACACTGAAGCTTTCTTT | CATSRDDRGDTEAFF
TRBJ2-7 | once | TRBD1 | TRBV6-6 | TGTGCCAGCAGATCGGGCCAGGGGGCCGCCTACGAGCAGTACTTC | CASRSGQGAAYEQYF
TRBJ1-3 | - | TRBD1 | TRBV23-1 | TGCGCCAGCAGTCAATCCATAGGGACAGGTAATCCCTCTGGAAACACCATATATTTT | CASSQSIGTGNPSGNTIYF
TRBJ1-1 | - | TRBD1 | TRBV28 | TGTGCCAGCGAGGGAGGGGGCTCGACGGGTGAAGCTTTCTTT | CASEGGGSTGEAFF